This T cell receptor (beta chain) was found in a study of persistence of HIV-infected CD4 T cells. Cells were stimulated with CMV-infected fibroblast lysates at approximately 10 ug/mL. CD4+ T cells upregulating both CD40 ligand and CD69 were sorted as responding cells. PBMCs were depleted of CD8+ T cells before stimulation. CD8-depleted PBMCs were stimulated more than 15 hours with anti-CD28/CD49d costimulation, CD40-blocking antibody and enfuvirtide. Sequencing used immunoSEQ version 4 in survey mode. Profiled with immunoSEQ multiplex PCR; TCRdb holds only in-frame clones, not every one. The table has approximately 18,000 clones, 65% seen once. This clone was seen a few times. What it binds is not known. The CDR3 is made up of 13 amino acids. Germline CDR1 is SGHRS and CDR2 is YFSETQ. V gave up 4 bases and J gave up 6 bases, with 11 bases separating them.

Here the sequenced sample was CD4+ T cells sorted from PBMCs after approximately 20-hour stimulation, taken from a patient who received antiretroviral therapy. The TCR was taken from an adult woman with HIV who was CMV-seropositive. This chain connects TRBV5-1 to TRBJ1-5; no definite D call. The CDR3 region has the DNA TGCGCCAGCAGCCTTCAGCCCGGTCAGCCCCAGCATTTT. It is translated as CASSLQPGQPQHF.